The T cell receptor (beta chain) under discussion was sequenced for a study of OX40 agonist ivuxolimab in advanced cancers. Across the study: The patients got ivuxolimab, which is an agonistic anti-OX40 (CD134) antibody. Whole-study results and caveats: Circulating CD4+ and CD8+ T cells showed clonal expansion by week 6 at 0.1 to 3.0 mg/kg.

This clone was seen more than once but under ten times. The target antigen is unknown. Generated by immunoSEQ multiplex PCR, the TCRdb table keeps only in-frame clones and is missing some. The repertoire holds tens of thousands of clones, more than 80% seen once, with around 10% in the top ten. The germline V gene encodes CDR1 MNHEY and CDR2 SMNVEV (reference sequence). The CDR3 sequence is 12 residues long. The V gene lost 5 bases and the J gene lost 6 bases, with 11 bases spanning the gap. The receptor was derived from an adult with an advanced solid tumor such as melanoma, head and neck, liver or kidney cancer. The sequencing used CD4+ or CD8+ T cells sorted from blood, collected in a trial of the OX40 agonist ivuxolimab. The V call is TRBV27, the J call TRBJ2-7; the D gene is possibly TRBD1 (6 bases). CDR3 in DNA: TGTGCCAGCAGTCCGACAGGAGTCGAGCAGTACTTC. This encodes CASSPTGVEQYF.